Listed below are T cell receptor beta chains from one sample, sequenced in a study of OX40 agonist ivuxolimab in advanced cancers. TCRdb's table, derived via immunoSEQ multiplex PCR, lists solely in-frame clones and lacks some. The sample consists of 50,000 to 85,000 clones, around 86% of them appearing once. The sequenced sample was CD4+ or CD8+ T cells sorted from blood, obtained in a trial of the OX40 agonist ivuxolimab. These receptors were collected from an adult with an advanced solid tumor such as melanoma, head and neck, liver or kidney cancer. Both conserved end residues are part of each CDR3. Each record gives: V gene, J gene, D gene, clone size, CDR3 DNA, CDR3 protein. D genes are given only for firm matches. Size values are once, few and many counts, or a class for expanded clones, and some rows have none.

TRBV4-1	TRBJ2-1	TRBD2	-	TGCGCCAGCAGCCAAGAGCGCACGGGAGGGCGGGATGAGCAGTTCTTC	CASSQERTGGRDEQFF
TRBV12-5	TRBJ2-1	-	-	TGTGCTAGTGGTTTGGTCGGGACCACGGATGAGCAGTTCTTC	CASGLVGTTDEQFF
TRBV7-2	TRBJ1-1	-	-	TGTGCCAGCAGCGTGACACTTATGAACACTGAAGCTTTCTTT	CASSVTLMNTEAFF
TRBV5-4	TRBJ2-5	TRBD2	once	TGTGCCAGCAGCTTGTATACTAGCGGGATGGGGACCCAGTACTTC	CASSLYTSGMGTQYF
TRBV7-3	TRBJ2-1	-	-	TGTGCCAGCAGCCGCGAACTCGCCACAGAGCAGTTCTTC	CASSRELATEQFF
TRBV28	TRBJ2-1	-	-	TGTGCCAGCAGTTCCCCGGCAGAAGGTCCCTACAATGAGCAGTTCTTC	CASSSPAEGPYNEQFF
TRBV30	TRBJ2-5	TRBD2	-	TGTGCCTGGAGTAAGTACGGACTAGCGGGAGCGGGCGGAGAGACCCAGTACTTC	CAWSKYGLAGAGGETQYF
TRBV28	TRBJ2-2	-	-	TGTGCCAGCAATCGAGGCACCGGGGAGCTGTTTTTT	CASNRGTGELFF
TRBV15	TRBJ2-7	TRBD1	many	TGTGCCACCAGCGCGCCGGGACAGGGAGACTACGAGCAGTACTTC	CATSAPGQGDYEQYF
TRBV14	TRBJ2-1	-	few	TGTGCCAGCAGCCAAACTCTTGACGGGCACTACAATGAGCAGTTCTTC	CASSQTLDGHYNEQFF
TRBV20-1	TRBJ2-7	-	-	TGCAGTGCTATGGGGGGATACGAGCAGTACTTC	CSAMGGYEQYF
TRBV11-2	TRBJ2-3	TRBD2	-	TGTGCCAGCAGCTTAGGAGCGGGACTAGCGACAGATACGCAGTATTTT	CASSLGAGLATDTQYF
TRBV5-4	TRBJ2-7	TRBD2	-	TGTGCCAGCGGCGTTGGCGGGAGATCCTACGAGCAGTACTTC	CASGVGGRSYEQYF
TRBV27	TRBJ2-7	TRBD2	-	TGTGCCAGCAGTTTTTTTCTAGCGGGAGGCGAGCAGTACTTC	CASSFFLAGGEQYF
TRBV11-2	TRBJ2-2	TRBD2	once	TGTGCCAGCAGCACGACTCCGGGACTAGGGACCGGGGAGCTGTTTTTT	CASSTTPGLGTGELFF
TRBV5-1	TRBJ2-3	-	-	TGCGCCAGCAGCTTGGTCGTAGCCCCCGATACGCAGTATTTT	CASSLVVAPDTQYF
TRBV14	TRBJ2-7	-	-	TGTGCCAGCAGTCGAGCGGGACACTTATCTTACGAGCAGTACTTC	CASSRAGHLSYEQYF
TRBV25-1	TRBJ2-1	TRBD1	-	TGTGCCAGCGGAACGGGACAGGGATCCTACAATGAGCAGTTCTTC	CASGTGQGSYNEQFF
TRBV28	TRBJ1-5	-	-	TGTGCCAGCACCACGGGGGGCGTTCAGCCCCAGCATTTT	CASTTGGVQPQHF
TRBV7-6	TRBJ2-3	-	-	TGTGCCAGCAGCTTAGCAGTAGACCTCACCACAGATACGCAGTATTTT	CASSLAVDLTTDTQYF
TRBV7-9	TRBJ1-2	TRBD1	-	TGTGCCAGCAGCTTCGGACAGGGGGCGTCGGGCTACACCTTC	CASSFGQGASGYTF
TRBV15	TRBJ2-6	-	-	TGTGCCACCAGCAGAGGGTTCACGGCTGGGGCCAACGTCCTGACTTTC	CATSRGFTAGANVLTF
TRBV5-6	TRBJ2-3	TRBD1	-	TGTGCCAGCAGCTCCGGGACAGGTTTCACAGATACGCAGTATTTT	CASSSGTGFTDTQYF
TRBV19	TRBJ1-1	-	-	TGTGCCAGTAGTCCGGAACAGGGACCATCGGGTGCTTTCTTT	CASSPEQGPSGAFF
TRBV5-4	TRBJ2-7	TRBD2	-	TGTGCCAGCAGTCCAGCCGGGAGGGCCCTCTACGAGCAGTACTTC	CASSPAGRALYEQYF
TRBV10-3	TRBJ2-3	TRBD2	-	TGTGCCATCGGGGGTACTAGCGGTATGAGCACAGATACGCAGTATTTT	CAIGGTSGMSTDTQYF
TRBV19	TRBJ2-5	-	-	TGTGCCAGTAGTATCAAAGCCAAAGAGACCCAGTACTTC	CASSIKAKETQYF
TRBV28	TRBJ2-1	TRBD1	-	TGTGCCAGCAATCGGGACAGGGCGTACAATGAGCAGTTCTTC	CASNRDRAYNEQFF
TRBV7-2	TRBJ2-3	TRBD2	-	TGTGCCAGCAGCCTCCCAGGACGGGAGGGAGATACGCAGTATTTT	CASSLPGREGDTQYF
TRBV6-5	TRBJ2-1	-	-	TGTGCCAGCACACGGGCCCAAACCTACAATGAGCAGTTCTTC	CASTRAQTYNEQFF
TRBV27	TRBJ1-2	-	few	TGTGCCAGCAGCTTACAGGGACCGAGTGGCTACACCTTC	CASSLQGPSGYTF
TRBV5-1	TRBJ1-2	-	few	TGCGCCAGCAGCGACGGACAGCCGGGGAGCGGCTACACCTTC	CASSDGQPGSGYTF
TRBV5-1	TRBJ2-1	TRBD2	-	TGCGCCAGCAGCTTGGGCGGGAGTAATAACAATGAGCAGTTCTTC	CASSLGGSNNNEQFF
TRBV6-1	TRBJ1-2	-	many	TGTGCCGGGGGTGGGGAAGACTGGTTCGATGGCTACACCTTC	CAGGGEDWFDGYTF
TRBV21-1	TRBJ2-1	-	-	TGTGCCAGCAGCTCCGAACCACATACTAGCGAGCTGACCAATGAGCAGTTCTTC	CASSSEPHTSELTNEQFF
TRBV11-2	TRBJ2-1	-	-	TGTGCCAGCAGCTTAGGGACAGCCAGCTCCTACAATGAGCAGTTCTTC	CASSLGTASSYNEQFF
TRBV5-1	TRBJ2-3	TRBD2	-	TGCGCCAGCAGCTCTCTAGCGGGAGATGGAGATACGCAGTATTTT	CASSSLAGDGDTQYF
TRBV6-1	TRBJ2-3	-	-	TGTGCCAGCAGCAGGGGCTGGACAGATACGCAGTATTTT	CASSRGWTDTQYF
TRBV5-4	TRBJ2-5	TRBD1	-	TGTGCCAGCAGCCCGGGACAGGGGGAGTGGGAGACCCAGTACTTC	CASSPGQGEWETQYF
TRBV6-6	TRBJ1-5	-	-	TGTGCCAGCAAAATAGGCGGGTCTCAAATCAGCCCCCAGCATTTT	CASKIGGSQISPQHF
TRBV15	TRBJ2-6	-	-	TGTGCCACCAGCAGAGATTTGCCAGGGACGAGCTCTGGGGCCAACGTCCTGACTTTC	CATSRDLPGTSSGANVLTF
TRBV11-2	TRBJ2-3	-	once	TGTGCCAGCAGCTTTTCCCGGGATCAATCCACAGATACGCAGTATTTT	CASSFSRDQSTDTQYF
TRBV7-6	TRBJ2-7	TRBD2	-	TGTGCCAGCAGCTTAGGCGGGGCGGGAGACGAGCAGTACTTC	CASSLGGAGDEQYF
TRBV7-9	TRBJ2-1	-	few	TGTGCCAGCAGCCCCGGGGGTGGGTTTACCCCCTACAATGAGCAGTTCTTC	CASSPGGGFTPYNEQFF
TRBV2	TRBJ1-2	-	-	TGTGCCAGCAGTGCGTCAGGTGAAGATGGCTACACCTTC	CASSASGEDGYTF
TRBV7-3	TRBJ2-7	-	-	TGTGCCAGCAGCCCGAGCGGGTCAGGGGCCTTGGTTACCTACGAGCAGTACTTC	CASSPSGSGALVTYEQYF
TRBV5-4	TRBJ2-2	TRBD1	-	TGTGCCAGCAGCACAGGACAGGGTAACACCGGGGAGCTGTTTTTT	CASSTGQGNTGELFF
TRBV19	TRBJ1-2	TRBD1	-	TGTGCCAGTAGTCCCCGACAGGGGTATGGCTACACCTTC	CASSPRQGYGYTF
TRBV15	TRBJ1-3	TRBD1	-	TGTGCCACCAGCAGAGATCGTTTACAGGGGAACACCATATATTTT	CATSRDRLQGNTIYF
TRBV5-1	TRBJ1-5	-	-	TGCGCCAGCAGCTTGGATACAGGGATGATAGTGTATAGCAATCAGCCCCAGCATTTT	CASSLDTGMIVYSNQPQHF